This is a list of T cell receptor beta chains from one sample in a study of T cells and Merkel cell carcinoma outcomes. Assay used: immunoSEQ multiplex PCR; TCRdb lists only in-frame clones, some missing. The repertoire has under 2,000 clones, 87% of them found once; the top ten carry roughly 4.2%. The sample was tumor tissue from Merkel cell carcinoma. These TCRs come from a human donor with Merkel cell carcinoma. CDR3s include the opening cysteine and the closing phenylalanine or tryptophan. D genes are given only for firm matches. Clone size is shown for a subset of rows, as once, few, many or a class of expanded clone.

>NA|TRBJ2-7|NA|TRBV5-4
CASSLTTADYEQYF
TGTGCCAGCAGCTTGACTACAGCCGACTACGAGCAGTACTTC
>NA|TRBJ2-4|NA|TRBV7-2
CASSPPGLGTKNIQYF
TGTGCCAGCAGCCCTCCGGGGCTCGGAACCAAAAACATTCAGTACTTC
>NA|TRBJ2-5|NA|TRBV7-2
CASSLNSPGGRETQYF
TGTGCCAGCAGCTTAAATAGTCCCGGGGGTAGAGAGACCCAGTACTTC
>TRBD1|TRBJ1-2|NA|TRBV7-8
CASSPDSTGDPYGYTF
TGTGCCAGCAGCCCAGACTCGACAGGGGATCCATATGGCTACACCTTC
>NA|TRBJ2-5|NA|TRBV5-1
CASSLGSQGGETQYF
TGCGCCAGCAGCTTGGGGTCACAGGGAGGAGAGACCCAGTACTTC
>TRBD2|TRBJ2-7|NA|TRBV10-2
CASRSGLADEQYF
TGCGCCAGCAGATCGGGACTAGCAGACGAGCAGTACTTC
>NA|TRBJ1-2|NA|TRBV4-1
CASSQDHGFGYTF
TGCGCCAGCAGCCAAGATCACGGATTCGGCTACACCTTC
>NA|TRBJ2-3|NA|TRBV14
CASSQDRGDTQYF
TGTGCCAGCAGCCAAGACAGAGGAGATACGCAGTATTTT
>NA|TRBJ2-5|NA|TRBV27
CASSLLWGYTQYF
TGTGCCAGCAGTTTATTGTGGGGATATACCCAGTACTTC
>NA|TRBJ2-3|few|TRBV20-1
CSVVRDAQYF
TGCAGTGTTGTTCGGGATGCGCAGTATTTT
>NA|TRBJ2-5|NA|TRBV7-2
CASSAFDSYQETQYF
TGTGCCAGCAGCGCATTTGACAGCTACCAAGAGACCCAGTACTTC
>TRBD1|TRBJ1-6|NA|TRBV4-3
CASSQDLAGGNSPLHF
TGCGCCAGCAGCCAAGATTTGGCAGGGGGCAATTCACCCCTCCACTTT
>TRBD1|TRBJ1-1|few|TRBV6-5
CASSGTANTEAFF
TGTGCCAGCAGTGGGACAGCGAACACTGAAGCTTTCTTT
>NA|TRBJ1-1|once|TRBV9
CASSASPDGTPNTEAFF
TGTGCCAGCAGCGCGAGCCCGGACGGGACACCGAACACTGAAGCTTTCTTT
>NA|TRBJ1-2|NA|TRBV7-2
CASSPGVSGGYTF
TGTGCCAGCAGCCCAGGGGTATCGGGTGGCTACACCTTC
>NA|TRBJ1-2|once|TRBV11-2
CASSLVQINYGYTF
TGTGCCAGCAGCTTAGTACAGATTAACTATGGCTACACCTTC
>TRBD1|TRBJ1-2|NA|TRBV6-6
CASSYPTGGDGYTF
TGTGCCAGCAGTTACCCGACAGGGGGCGACGGCTACACCTTC
>NA|TRBJ2-7|few|TRBV11-2
CASSLGAGLDEQYF
TGTGCCAGCAGCTTAGGTGCGGGGTTGGACGAGCAGTACTTC
>NA|TRBJ2-5|NA|TRBV5-1
CASSLGVLETQYF
TGCGCCAGCAGCTTGGGCGTATTGGAGACCCAGTACTTC
>TRBD1|TRBJ2-5|NA|TRBV25-1
CASSDRGHQETQYF
TGTGCCAGCAGTGATAGGGGGCATCAAGAGACCCAGTACTTC
>NA|TRBJ1-1|few|TRBV9
CASSTSTGGNTEAFF
TGTGCCAGCAGCACCTCGACAGGAGGGAACACTGAAGCTTTCTTT